Following are 16 T cell receptor beta chains from one sample sequenced in a study of a mutant IDH1 vaccine in newly diagnosed glioma. Some clones are missing from TCRdb's copy, which holds only in-frame ones; the method was immunoSEQ multiplex PCR. The sample lists about 92,000 clones, around 82% occurring once. Noted time point: baseline, week 1 (first vaccination visit). The treatment was: pre-vaccination baseline after standard-of-care therapy. The source material was PBMCs, sampled from a glioma patient treated with radiotherapy, temozolomide or both. Receptors originate from a woman aged 45-65 years with glioma.

There are a few counts of this clone. V is TRBV9 and J is TRBJ1-4; D ambiguous. This CDR3 is 15 amino acids long. Germline V gene data show CDR1 as SGDLS and CDR2 as YYNGEE. V was cut by 4 bases and J by 4 bases, with 14 bases left in between. In DNA, the CDR3 is TGTGCCAGCAGCCCGAATCGAGGCCTTAATGAAAAACTGTTTTTT. Its protein is CASSPNRGLNEKLFF. The variable domain in full, with the rest retrieved from reference TRBV9 and TRBJ1-4, is DSGVTQTPKHLITATGQRVTLRCSPRSGDLSVYWYQQSLDQGLQFLIQYYNGEERAKGNILERFSAQQFPDLHSELNLSSLELGDSALYFCASSPNRGLNEKLFFGSGTQLSVL.

This rearrangement joins TRBV19 to TRBJ2-3, with 12 bases identical to TRBD2. This CDR3 is built from 18 residues. Germline V gene data show CDR1 as LNHDA and CDR2 as SQIVND (reference sequence). V shed 6 bases, J shed 1 base, and the junction held 11 bases outside the gene matches. CDR3 amino acids: CASSASSGGAWGTDTQYF. The DNA for the CDR3 is TGTGCCAGTAGCGCCTCTAGCGGGGGGGCCTGGGGCACAGATACGCAGTATTTT.

The chain employs TRBV2 and TRBJ2-5, with 7 bases fitting TRBD2. CDR3 length: 13 amino acids. Germline V gene sequence: CDR1 SNHLY, CDR2 FYNNEI. With 3 bases clipped from V and 7 bases from J, the junction kept 5 bases outside the gene matches. The DNA for the CDR3 is TGTGCCAGCAGTGAGACTAGCACGGGGACCCAGTACTTC. Translating gives CASSETSTGTQYF.

The genes are TRBV10-3 and TRBJ2-1; no definite D call. The V end lost 3 bases, the J end lost 0 bases, and 6 bases lay between the germline ends. The CDR3 is 14 residues long. The germline gives CDR1 ENHRY, CDR2 SYGVKD. The CDR3 here is CAISDTSSYNEQFF. The CDR3 DNA reads TGTGCCATCAGTGATACGAGCTCCTACAATGAGCAGTTCTTC.

The rearrangement links TRBV29-1 to TRBJ2-7; TRBD2 is a possible D gene (6 bases). V lost 2 bases to trimming and J lost 3 bases, with 8 bases between them. CDR3 length equals 12 residues. Germline V gene lookup returns CDR1 SQVTM and CDR2 ANQGSEA. The CDR3 nucleotides are TGCAGCGTTGAACGGGGGAACTACGAGCAGTACTTC. It encodes CSVERGNYEQYF.

The chain links TRBV5-1 to TRBJ2-3; D gene uncertain. V was pared by 0 bases and J by 4 bases, with 6 bases between. Germline V gene lookup returns CDR1 SGHRS and CDR2 YFSETQ. This CDR3 has 13 amino acids. CDR3 region: CASSLGSADTQYF. The CDR3 region has the DNA TGCGCCAGCAGCTTGGGCAGCGCAGATACGCAGTATTTT.

This clone was recorded only once. CDR3 in DNA: TGTGCCAGCAGCTTACACACCTTC. Protein: CASSLHTF. This chain connects TRBV7-9 to TRBJ1-2; D is unresolved. Germline CDR1 and CDR2: SEHNR and FQNEAQ (reference sequence). The CDR3 loop spans 8 amino acids. V lost 2 bases, J lost 12 bases, and 1 base lay in between.

The chain uses TRBV13 and TRBJ2-1; 9 positions match TRBD2. V lost 3 bases and J lost 4; bases outside the gene matches: 4. The germline V gene has CDR1 PRHDT and CDR2 FYEKMQ (reference sequence). This CDR3 has 15 residues. The DNA for the CDR3 is TGTGCCAGCAGCTTTGGCGGGGGGGTATACAATGAGCAGTTCTTC. Residues: CASSFGGGVYNEQFF.

The chain carries TRBV10-3 and TRBJ2-7, with D perhaps TRBD1 (6 bases). This CDR3 comprises 13 residues. Trimming took off 6 bases at V and 3 bases at J, with 12 bases between the two ends. CDR1 and CDR2 from the germline V gene are ENHRY and SYGVKD. The CDR3 sequence: CAIRRTESYEQYF. Written as DNA, the CDR3 is TGTGCCATCAGAAGGACAGAGAGCTACGAGCAGTACTTC.

The J gene is TRBJ2-3, the V gene TRBV5-1; 16 bases fit TRBD2. The germline gives CDR1 SGHRS, CDR2 YFSETQ. The CDR3 is 18 amino acids. With V trimmed by 0 bases and J by 4 bases, 5 bases remained unmatched. The CDR3 reads CASSLEGLAGGPSDTQYF. CDR3 coding DNA: TGCGCCAGCAGCTTGGAGGGACTAGCGGGGGGGCCCTCAGATACGCAGTATTTT.

The rearrangement joins TRBV6-5 to TRBJ1-1; weak D call: TRBD1 (5 bases). Germline lookup yields CDR1 MNHEY and CDR2 SVGAGI. Trimming pared 0 bases from V and 8 bases from J, leaving 10 bases between. The CDR3 sequence is 13 residues long. DNA of the CDR3: TGTGCCAGCAGTTACTCTCGGGGCCTAGAAGCTTTCTTT. Its translation: CASSYSRGLEAFF.

The genes are TRBV29-1 and TRBJ2-1; D is unclear. The CDR3 totals 13 residues. The V gene's germline CDR1 is SQVTM and CDR2 ANQGSEA. V lost 0 bases and J 3 bases, leaving 6 bases between the germline ends. The chain's CDR3 is CSVEDHYYNEQFF. CDR3 coding DNA: TGCAGCGTTGAAGATCATTACTACAATGAGCAGTTCTTC.

The genes are TRBV9 and TRBJ1-2, with no clear D. Germline assignment: CDR1 SGDLS and CDR2 YYNGEE. Trimming removed 3 bases from V and 6 bases from J, with 9 bases in between. The CDR3 covers 12 residues. Here the CDR3 reads CASSAPAHGYTF. DNA of the CDR3: TGTGCCAGCAGCGCCCCCGCTCATGGCTACACCTTC. The full variable domain, with the rest looked up from reference TRBV9 and TRBJ1-2, is DSGVTQTPKHLITATGQRVTLRCSPRSGDLSVYWYQQSLDQGLQFLIQYYNGEERAKGNILERFSAQQFPDLHSELNLSSLELGDSALYFCASSAPAHGYTFGSGTRLTVV.

J is TRBJ1-1 and V is TRBV2, with TRBD1 matching over 9 bases. With 6 bases clipped from V and 5 bases from J, the junction kept 4 bases outside the gene matches. The CDR3 consists of 13 residues. CDR1 is SNHLY, CDR2 FYNNEI, per germline. The DNA for the CDR3 is TGTGCCAGCAGGGACAGGGGCTGGACTGAAGCTTTCTTT. Its translation: CASRDRGWTEAFF.

The chain employs TRBV10-3 and TRBJ2-5; 7 bases fit TRBD2. The CDR3 is made up of 14 amino acids. V lost 4 bases and J lost 5; bases outside the gene matches: 7. The germline V gene has CDR1 ENHRY and CDR2 SYGVKD. The CDR3 region has the DNA TGTGCCATCAGTGCACCCGGGGGAGGGGAGACCCAGTACTTC. It is translated as CAISAPGGGETQYF.

V gene TRBV7-8 combines with J gene TRBJ2-7; 11 nucleotides agree with TRBD2. V was pared by 4 bases and J by 4 bases, with 9 bases of the junction left unmatched. The CDR3 covers 16 residues. Germline lookup yields CDR1 SGHVS and CDR2 FQNEAQ. The CDR3 DNA is TGTGCCAGCAGCTCCCGGCTAGCGGGGGGCCGTTACGAGCAGTACTTC. This codes for CASSSRLAGGRYEQYF.